This TCR beta chain is from a study of multiple sclerosis patients with progressive multifocal leukoencephalopathy. Time point here: around eleven months of natalizumab therapy. There are 16 residues in the CDR3. From germline, CDR1 is KGHSH and CDR2 LQKENI. V was pared by 6 bases and J by 4 bases, with 9 bases of the junction left unmatched. Using immunoSEQ multiplex PCR, the repertoire was profiled, and TCRdb retains in-frame clones only, with some absent. This table has about 28,000 clones, around 90% appearing once. This TCR came from a human donor with multiple sclerosis. Sequenced material: PBMCs, taken from a patient treated with natalizumab. This chain joins TRBV18 and TRBJ1-6; 7 bases are shared with TRBD1. The CDR3 DNA reads TGTGCCAGCTCGCTCCCGGGACAGCCATATAATTCACCCCTCCACTTT. Protein sequence: CASSLPGQPYNSPLHF. Drawing the rest from reference TRBV18 and TRBJ1-6, the complete variable domain is NAGVMQNPRHLVRRRGQEARLRCSPMKGHSHVYWYRQLPEEGLKFMVYLQKENIIDESGMPKERFSAEFPKEGPSILRIQQVVRGDSAAYFCASSLPGQPYNSPLHFGNGTRLTVT.